The 24 T cell receptor beta chains listed next were all sequenced from one sample in a study of blood T cell repertoires in COVID-19. Profiled with immunoSEQ multiplex PCR; TCRdb holds only in-frame clones, not every one. This sample yields roughly 150,000 clones, of which 70% to 85% are seen a single time; approximately 10% belongs to the top ten. Sequenced: peripheral blood. The receptor source for this set is a woman aged 50 to 60 with acute or convalescent COVID-19.

The chain is built from TRBV11-2 and TRBJ2-5; D might be TRBD2 (5 bases). The germline gives CDR1 SGHAT, CDR2 FQNNGV. V was shortened by 2 bases and J by 0 bases, with 13 bases between the two germline ends. The CDR3 is made up of 16 amino acids. CDR3 DNA sequence: TGTGCCAGCAGCTTACAGGCAGCTAGCAACCAAGAGACCCAGTACTTC. It translates to CASSLQAASNQETQYF.

Only one count was recorded for this clone. The V and J genes are TRBV15 and TRBJ2-5; D ambiguous. Per germline, CDR1 LNHNV and CDR2 YYDKDF (reference sequence). Trimming left V 3 bases short and J 5 bases short, with 13 bases between. This CDR3 spans 14 amino acids. The CDR3 spells CATSSPGLIETQYF. The CDR3 region has the DNA TGTGCCACCAGCAGCCCCGGTCTGATTGAGACCCAGTACTTC.

The gene calls are TRBV3-1 (or the pseudogene TRBV3-2) and TRBJ2-1, with TRBD2 matching 7 bases. From germline, CDR1 is LGHDT and CDR2 YNNKEL (reference sequence). The CDR3 is 16 residues long. Trimming cost V 1 base and J 12 bases; bases outside gene matches: 15. Here the CDR3 DNA reads TGTGCCAGCAGCCAAGTCCAGCGGGGATTAGTGGGGACGCAGTTCTTC. Protein sequence: CASSQVQRGLVGTQFF.

This clone was seen only a few times. The chain employs TRBV7-2 and TRBJ2-1; 7 bases align to TRBD2. The germline V gene encodes CDR1 SGHTA and CDR2 FQGNSA. The CDR3 spans 16 residues. V gave up 5 bases and J gave up 10 bases; unmatched junction bases: 17. In DNA, the CDR3 is TGTGCCAGCAGCCGGAGACTTGGCACCGGGGGGTCGGAGCAGTTCTTC. Its translation: CASSRRLGTGGSEQFF.

The chain couples TRBV11-2 to TRBJ2-7; 7 nucleotides line up with TRBD2. The CDR3 covers 13 residues. J was trimmed by 2 bases and V by 3 bases; bases with no gene match: 1. Germline-derived CDR1 and CDR2 are SGHAT and FQNNGV. CDR3 region: CASSFGGTYEQYF. The CDR3 DNA reads as TGTGCCAGCAGCTTCGGGGGGACCTACGAGCAGTACTTC.

The table lists this clone with a few counts. V and J are TRBV5-4 and TRBJ1-2; 8 bases fit TRBD1. V trimming: 3 bases; J trimming: 4 bases; junction bases outside the gene matches: 5. Germline assignment: CDR1 SGHNT and CDR2 YYREEE (reference sequence). The CDR3 totals 14 residues. CDR3 sequence (DNA): TGTGCCAGCAGCTCGGGACAGGAGTTCTATGGCTACACCTTC. Protein sequence: CASSSGQEFYGYTF. The full variable domain, with the rest looked up from reference TRBV5-4 and TRBJ1-2, is ETGVTQSPTHLIKTRGQQVTLRCSSQSGHNTVSWYQQALGQGPQFIFQYYREEENGRGNFPPRFSGLQFPNYSSELNVNALELDDSALYLCASSSGQEFYGYTFGSGTRLTVV.

The J gene is TRBJ2-1, the V gene TRBV3-1 (or the pseudogene TRBV3-2); D is undetermined. Germline lookup yields CDR1 LGHDT and CDR2 YNNKEL (reference sequence). The CDR3 has 15 residues. The V end was cut by 0 bases, the J end by 3 bases, with 9 bases between. CDR3 in DNA: TGTGCCAGCAGCCAAGAACCTACTAACTACAATGAGCAGTTCTTC. Translation gives CASSQEPTNYNEQFF.

This clone appeared once. This chain uses TRBV6-1 with TRBJ1-6; no firm D call. The CDR3 runs to 17 residues. Germline CDR1 is MNHNS and CDR2 is SASEGT. V lost 0 bases to trimming and J lost 0 bases, with 9 bases between them. The CDR3 DNA is TGTGCCAGCAGTGAAGCGCAGGCGAGCTCCTATAATTCACCCCTCCACTTT. It translates to CASSEAQASSYNSPLHF.

This clone was seen a handful of times. The chain joins TRBV27 to TRBJ1-5; D is uncertain. Per germline, CDR1 MNHEY and CDR2 SMNVEV (reference sequence). CDR3 length equals 13 residues. The V gene lost 4 bases and the J gene lost 5 bases, with 9 bases spanning the gap. CDR3 bases: TGTGCCAGCAGTTCAGACGGGGATCAGCCCCAGCATTTT. It codes for CASSSDGDQPQHF.

J is TRBJ1-1 and V is TRBV6-6; 8 nucleotides agree with TRBD1. With 5 bases clipped from V and 1 base from J, the junction kept 9 bases outside the gene matches. Germline CDR1 reads MNHNY; CDR2 reads SVGAGI (reference sequence). The CDR3 runs to 16 residues. The CDR3 loop is CASSPSPGQGNTEAFF. The CDR3 coding sequence is TGTGCCAGCAGTCCATCTCCTGGACAGGGGAACACTGAAGCTTTCTTT.

V and J are TRBV29-1 and TRBJ2-6, with 10 bases aligning to TRBD1. CDR1 SQVTM and CDR2 ANQGSEA come from the germline V gene. V dropped 4 bases and J dropped 3; count of bases not matched to a gene: 3. This CDR3 spans 15 amino acids. The CDR3 DNA follows: TGCAGCGTTGGACAGGGGGCCTATGGGGCCAACGTCCTGACTTTC. Its protein product is CSVGQGAYGANVLTF. Looking up the rest from reference TRBV29-1 and TRBJ2-6 gives the full variable domain: SAVISQKPSRDICQRGTSLTIQCQVDSQVTMMFWYRQQPGQSLTLIATANQGSEATYESGFVIDKFPISRPNLTFSTLTVSNMSPEDSSIYLCSVGQGAYGANVLTFGAGSRLTVL.

This chain links TRBV7-2 with TRBJ1-5; D possibly corresponds to TRBD1 (5 bases). Germline V gene lookup returns CDR1 SGHTA and CDR2 FQGNSA. This CDR3 is 13 amino acids long. V was shortened by 5 bases and J by 7 bases, with 12 bases between the two germline ends. The CDR3 is CASSLGTGQPQHF. In nucleotides, the CDR3 is TGTGCCAGCAGCCTGGGTACAGGACAGCCCCAGCATTTT.

The chain combines TRBV9 with TRBJ1-1; 9 bases agree with TRBD1. The CDR3 loop spans 16 amino acids. CDR1 SGDLS and CDR2 YYNGEE come from the germline V gene. V trimming: 3 bases; J trimming: 1 base; junction bases outside the gene matches: 7. CDR3 sequence (DNA): TGTGCCAGCAGCGCCCGGGACAGGGTATCGAACACTGAAGCTTTCTTT. Translating it yields CASSARDRVSNTEAFF.

The V gene is TRBV30, the J gene TRBJ2-7; D unresolved. Germline-derived CDR1 and CDR2 are GTSNPN and SVGIG (reference sequence). Trimming pared 0 bases from V and 1 base from J, leaving 4 bases between. This CDR3 is built from 12 residues. The DNA of the CDR3 is TGTGCCTGGAGTGTACGGTCCTACGAGCAGTACTTC. Its translation: CAWSVRSYEQYF.

The chain combines TRBV15 with TRBJ2-1; 11 bases align to TRBD2. Germline V gene data show CDR1 as LNHNV and CDR2 as YYDKDF (reference sequence). The CDR3 spans 16 residues. Trimming cost V 0 bases and J 12 bases; bases outside gene matches: 10. CDR3 bases: TGTGCCACCAGCAGAGATAAGGTAGCGGGAGGGTTTATGCAGTTCTTC. This encodes CATSRDKVAGGFMQFF. The full variable domain, completed using reference TRBV15 and TRBJ2-1, is DAMVIQNPRYQVTQFGKPVTLSCSQTLNHNVMYWYQQKSSQAPKLLFHYYDKDFNNEADTPDNFQSRRPNTSFCFLDIRSPGLGDTAMYLCATSRDKVAGGFMQFFGPGTRLTVL.

V is TRBV5-1 and J is TRBJ1-5; possibly TRBD1 for D (6 bases). V lost 4 bases to trimming and J lost 4 bases, with 15 bases between them. This CDR3 is 15 amino acids long. Looked up from germline, CDR1 is SGHRS and CDR2 is YFSETQ. This CDR3 reads CASSPAGGANQPQHF. The CDR3 DNA sequence: TGCGCCAGCAGCCCCGCGGGGGGGGCAAATCAGCCCCAGCATTTT.

This clone was observed a handful of times. CDR3 in amino acids: CASSMSGTGFSPLHF. The DNA for the CDR3 is TGTGCCAGCAGCATGTCTGGGACAGGGTTTTCACCCCTCCACTTT. The chain couples TRBV3-1 (or the pseudogene TRBV3-2) to TRBJ1-6; 9 nucleotides line up with TRBD1. The CDR3 covers 15 residues. Trimming removed 5 bases from V and 9 bases from J; junction bases left unmatched: 8. Germline lookup yields CDR1 LGHDT and CDR2 YNNKEL (reference sequence).

CDR3 in amino acids: CASSAGASGANVLTF. Written as DNA, the CDR3 is TGTGCCAGCAGCGCAGGGGCCTCTGGGGCCAACGTCCTGACTTTC. The genes are TRBV2 and TRBJ2-6, with D possibly being TRBD1 (6 bases). Germline CDR1 reads SNHLY; CDR2 reads FYNNEI. With 6 bases removed from V and 0 bases from J, the gap between germline ends came to 9 bases. This CDR3 is 15 amino acids long.

This clone was picked up one time. Sequence at one end of the junction differs from germline and may be a read error. The CDR3 DNA follows: TGTGCCAGCACAATCGGCGGGCCCATAATGAAAAAGCTGTTTTTT. Amino acids: CASTIGGPIMKKLFF. The rearrangement joins TRBV28 to TRBJ1-4; unclear D gene. The CDR3 spans 15 residues. Germline V gene data show CDR1 as MDHEN and CDR2 as SYDVKM.

The chain joins TRBV7-9 to TRBJ2-5; the D is unclear. This CDR3 has 11 amino acids. V lost 7 bases and J lost 5, with 8 bases in between. The V gene's germline CDR1 is SEHNR and CDR2 FQNEAQ (reference sequence). The CDR3 DNA sequence: TGTGCCAGCACCTCCGTGGAGACCCAGTACTTC. This gives the protein CASTSVETQYF.

J is TRBJ1-4 and V is TRBV6-5; D is perhaps TRBD1 (6 bases). Trimming took off 2 bases at V and 8 bases at J, with 15 bases between the two ends. Germline CDR1 reads MNHEY; CDR2 reads SVGAGI. The CDR3 covers 15 residues. The CDR3 loop reads CASSYNRDKTEKLFF. CDR3 bases: TGTGCCAGCAGTTACAACCGGGACAAAACCGAAAAACTGTTTTTT.

The chain has TRBV5-1 and TRBJ2-1; 7 bases fit TRBD1. Germline V gives CDR1 SGHRS, CDR2 YFSETQ. The CDR3 sequence is 17 residues long. With V trimmed by 1 base and J by 1 base, 8 bases remained unmatched. This CDR3 is CASSLPAPTGSYNEQFF. The CDR3 DNA follows: TGCGCCAGCAGCTTGCCTGCCCCGACAGGGTCCTACAATGAGCAGTTCTTC. The full variable domain, its missing parts supplied by reference TRBV5-1 and TRBJ2-1, is KAGVTQTPRYLIKTRGQQVTLSCSPISGHRSVSWYQQTPGQGLQFLFEYFSETQRNKGNFPGRFSGRQFSNSRSEMNVSTLELGDSALYLCASSLPAPTGSYNEQFFGPGTRLTVL.

This chain links TRBV5-1 with TRBJ2-3, with 8 nucleotides matching TRBD2. The length of the CDR3 is 18 residues. J was trimmed by 0 bases and V by 1 base; bases with no gene match: 10. The germline gives CDR1 SGHRS, CDR2 YFSETQ. The CDR3 here is CASSLIVAGGVSTDTQYF. The CDR3 DNA sequence: TGCGCCAGCAGCTTGATTGTGGCGGGAGGAGTGAGCACAGATACGCAGTATTTT.

The V and J genes are TRBV10-3 and TRBJ1-2, with TRBD1 as a possible D gene (6 bases). Looked up from germline, CDR1 is ENHRY and CDR2 is SYGVKD. Trimming left V 6 bases short and J 5 bases short, with 16 bases between. This CDR3 spans 14 amino acids. The CDR3 region is CAIRPDRMGYGYTF. In DNA, the CDR3 is TGTGCCATCAGGCCAGACAGGATGGGGTATGGCTACACCTTC.